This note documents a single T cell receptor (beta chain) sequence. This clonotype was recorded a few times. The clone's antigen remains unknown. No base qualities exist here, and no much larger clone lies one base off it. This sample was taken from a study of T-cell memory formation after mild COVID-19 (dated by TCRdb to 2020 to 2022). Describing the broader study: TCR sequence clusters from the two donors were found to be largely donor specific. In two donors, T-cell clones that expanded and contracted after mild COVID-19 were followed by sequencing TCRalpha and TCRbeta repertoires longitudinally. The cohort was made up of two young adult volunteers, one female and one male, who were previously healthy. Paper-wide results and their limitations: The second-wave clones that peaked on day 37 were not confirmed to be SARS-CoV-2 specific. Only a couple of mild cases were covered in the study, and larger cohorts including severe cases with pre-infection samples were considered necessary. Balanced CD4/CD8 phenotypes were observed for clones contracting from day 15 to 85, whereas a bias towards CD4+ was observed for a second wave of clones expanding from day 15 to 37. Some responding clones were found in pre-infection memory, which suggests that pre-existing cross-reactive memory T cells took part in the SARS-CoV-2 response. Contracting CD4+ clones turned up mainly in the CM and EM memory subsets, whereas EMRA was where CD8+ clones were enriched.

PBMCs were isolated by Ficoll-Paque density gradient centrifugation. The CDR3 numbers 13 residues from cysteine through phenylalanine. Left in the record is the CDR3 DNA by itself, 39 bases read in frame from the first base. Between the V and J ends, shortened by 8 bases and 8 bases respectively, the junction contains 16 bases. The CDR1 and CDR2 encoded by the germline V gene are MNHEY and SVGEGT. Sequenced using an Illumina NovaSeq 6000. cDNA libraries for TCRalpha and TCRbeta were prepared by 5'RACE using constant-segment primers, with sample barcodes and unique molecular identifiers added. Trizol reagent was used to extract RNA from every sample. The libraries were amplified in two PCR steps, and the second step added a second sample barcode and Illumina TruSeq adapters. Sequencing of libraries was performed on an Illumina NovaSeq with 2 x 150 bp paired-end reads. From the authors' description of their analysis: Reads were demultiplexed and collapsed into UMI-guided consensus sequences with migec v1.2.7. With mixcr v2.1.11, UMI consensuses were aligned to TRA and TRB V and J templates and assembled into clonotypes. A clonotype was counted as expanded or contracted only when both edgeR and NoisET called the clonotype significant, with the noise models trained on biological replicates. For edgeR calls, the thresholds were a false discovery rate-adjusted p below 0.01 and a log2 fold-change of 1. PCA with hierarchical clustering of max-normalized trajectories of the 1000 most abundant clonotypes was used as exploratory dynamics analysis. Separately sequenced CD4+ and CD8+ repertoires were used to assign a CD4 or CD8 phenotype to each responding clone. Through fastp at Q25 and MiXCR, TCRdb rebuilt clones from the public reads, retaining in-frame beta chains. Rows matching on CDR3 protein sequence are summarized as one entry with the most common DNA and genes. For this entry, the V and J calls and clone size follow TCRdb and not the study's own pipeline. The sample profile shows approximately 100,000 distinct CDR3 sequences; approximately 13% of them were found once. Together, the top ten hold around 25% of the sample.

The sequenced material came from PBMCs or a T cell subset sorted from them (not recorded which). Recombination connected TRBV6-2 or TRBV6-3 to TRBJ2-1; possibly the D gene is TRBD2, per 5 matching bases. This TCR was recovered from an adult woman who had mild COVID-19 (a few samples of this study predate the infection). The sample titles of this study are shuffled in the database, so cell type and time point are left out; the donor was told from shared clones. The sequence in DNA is TGTGCCAGCGCGGGTGTTTGGTCGGATGAGCAGTTCTTC. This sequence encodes CASAGVWSDEQFF.